This T cell receptor beta chain was observed in a study of shared clonotypes between healthy human individuals. Germline CDR1 is MNHEY and CDR2 is SVGAGI. V lost 6 bases, J lost 8 bases, and 10 bases lay in between. The CDR3 runs to 12 residues. Libraries were prepared by immunoSEQ multiplex PCR; TCRdb keeps only in-frame clonotypes and omits some of them. The table lists 2 million to 3 million clones, 80% to 95% of them singletons, with roughly 0.39% in the top ten. The chain combines TRBV6-5 with TRBJ1-4; perhaps TRBD1 as D (5 bases). The sequenced sample consisted of naive CD4+ T cells from PBMCs. Subset reported: CD45RA+ positively selected. The origin of this receptor is a man aged 18 to 29 in good health. Some clones in this sample may be carry-over from other donors' samples. The CDR3 DNA sequence: TGTGCCAGCAGGTCGGGACGCGAAAAACTGTTTTTT. Translating gives CASRSGREKLFF.